This TCR beta chain was sequenced in a study of cytomegalovirus exposure and HLA in healthy donors. The CDR3 runs 15 residues. Germline CDR1 is KGHSH and CDR2 is LQKENI. V lost 5 bases to trimming and J lost 0 bases; unmatched junction nucleotides: 6. With 60 Vbeta and 13 Jbeta primers, the PCR was carried out. The method was immunoSEQ multiplex PCR; TCRdb's version includes in-frame clones alone and lacks a portion of them. This repertoire includes approximately 120,000 clones. Sequenced material: PBMCs. This sequence was found in a woman in her fifties or sixties in good health and CMV-seronegative. V is TRBV18 and J is TRBJ1-2; TRBD1 matches 7 bases. The chain's CDR3 is CASSEGQLSNYGYTF. The CDR3 nucleotides read TGTGCCAGCTCAGAGGGACAGCTCTCTAACTATGGCTACACCTTC.